What follows describes a single TCR beta chain. Germline and junction disagree at one end, which may indicate a read error. Primers used in a second PCR of roughly 6 to 12 cycles were a sample-barcoded 5' primer and a J-beta primer mix. MiXCR, applied by TCRdb to the 5' RACE reads, yields one record per CDR3 protein. The sample holds 700,000 to 950,000 distinct CDR3 sequences, 55% to 70% seen once. These data come from a study of blood T cells in healthy people across ages. The CDR3 has 13 residues. Germline V gene lookup returns CDR1 LGHNA and CDR2 YSLEER. Sequencing was carried out using blood. The sequence derives from a man younger than 45 in good health. The J gene is TRBJ1-2, the V gene TRBV4-3; D might be TRBD1 (5 bases). The CDR3 here is CVSSQWGRDGYTF. CDR3 sequence (DNA): TGCGTCAGCAGCCAATGGGGCAGAGATGGCTACACCTTC.